The source of this T cell receptor (beta chain) is a study of T cells after yellow fever vaccination. Study-wide context: The fractions with low cell numbers were processed using SMART-Seq v4 Ultra Low Input.

The CDR3 sequence is 12 residues long. CDR1 is SGDLS and CDR2 is YYNGEE in the germline V gene. Trimming removed 3 bases at V and 3 bases at J, with 6 bases between. TCRdb itself ran the 5' RACE reads through MiXCR, one entry per CDR3 protein. The sample shows about 340,000 distinct CDR3 sequences, about an eighth of them seen only once. This clonotype was counted ten times or more. Its antigen is unknown. Study results and limitations: Some clonotypes, a small share, were shared between CD4 and CD8 compartments.

The sequencing here drew on CD4+ T cells sorted from PBMCs, taken 15 days after the yellow fever booster vaccination. The chain employs TRBV9 and TRBJ1-2; D possibly corresponds to TRBD1 (6 bases). The TCR was taken from a man aged 18 to 30 who received the YFV17D yellow fever vaccine. CDR3 loop: CASSEGDYGYTF. CDR3 nucleotides: TGTGCCAGCAGCGAGGGGGACTATGGCTACACCTTC.